This T cell receptor (beta chain) appears in the sequencing data of a study of blood T cells in healthy people across ages. The germline CDR1 and CDR2 sequences are MNHEY and SVGAGI. This CDR3 has 15 residues. V trimming: 5 bases; J trimming: 7 bases; junction bases outside the gene matches: 11. The second PCR ran roughly 6 to 12 cycles with a sample-barcoded 5' primer and J-beta primers. With 12 random nucleotides, a template-switch adaptor tagged each individual cDNA molecule. The yield of each sample was at least 3 million CDR3-containing paired-end reads. TCRdb analysed the 5' RACE reads with MiXCR anew, one entry per CDR3 protein. The data contain 1,100,000 or so distinct CDR3 sequences, 35% to 50% of them singletons. Per-sample yields of isolated PBMCs were at least 7 million. Each sample yielded at least 5 micrograms of PBMC total RNA.

The chain couples TRBV6-5 to TRBJ1-2; 9 nucleotides align to TRBD1. This receptor was identified in a woman in her sixties or seventies in good health. Sequencing was performed on blood. The CDR3 here is CASSNPGQGSGGYTF. Here the CDR3 DNA reads TGTGCCAGCAGTAACCCGGGACAGGGCAGCGGTGGCTACACCTTC.